This passage covers 2 T cell receptor beta chains from one sample sequenced in a study of follicular helper T cells after annual influenza vaccination (dated by TCRdb to 2016 to 2017). The protocol used for the library was the immunoSEQ multiplex PCR assay. Sourced from immuneACCESS, this table was stored by TCRdb with only in-frame sequences that have V and J called. A share of the clones is absent; for the studies checked, an unresolved V gene accounts for under half, and the remainder has no known explanation. The table for this sample lists about 9,900 clones; roughly 84% of them were counted only once. The ten largest clones represent 0.45% to 0.65% of the sample. Taken with the paper, the label for time point translates to: 2013-2014 season, 7 days after vaccination. The sequencing used CXCR5- memory CD4+ T cells sorted from blood, collected 7 days after influenza vaccination. According to the study, the label for this sample's cell subset or site signals: CXCR5- memory CD4 T cells. Receptors originate from an adult who received the influenza vaccine.

This rearrangement joins TRBV28 to TRBJ2-2; D call uncertain. Germline V CDR1 and CDR2: MDHEN, SYDVKM. The V gene lost 1 base and the J gene lost 6 bases, with 15 bases spanning the gap. The CDR3 contains 16 residues. CDR3 in amino acids: CASSLSAGRHPGELFF. The CDR3 region has the DNA TGTGCCAGCAGTTTATCGGCCGGCAGGCACCCCGGGGAGCTGTTTTTT.

The chain joins TRBV27 to TRBJ1-2; D is possibly TRBD1 (5 bases). With 5 bases removed from V and 5 bases from J, the gap between germline ends came to 18 bases. The CDR3 is 15 residues long. The germline CDR1 and CDR2 sequences are MNHEY and SMNVEV (reference sequence). This chain's CDR3 is CASSEGVHLSYGYTF. The DNA for the CDR3 is TGTGCCAGCAGTGAAGGGGTTCATTTATCTTATGGCTACACCTTC.